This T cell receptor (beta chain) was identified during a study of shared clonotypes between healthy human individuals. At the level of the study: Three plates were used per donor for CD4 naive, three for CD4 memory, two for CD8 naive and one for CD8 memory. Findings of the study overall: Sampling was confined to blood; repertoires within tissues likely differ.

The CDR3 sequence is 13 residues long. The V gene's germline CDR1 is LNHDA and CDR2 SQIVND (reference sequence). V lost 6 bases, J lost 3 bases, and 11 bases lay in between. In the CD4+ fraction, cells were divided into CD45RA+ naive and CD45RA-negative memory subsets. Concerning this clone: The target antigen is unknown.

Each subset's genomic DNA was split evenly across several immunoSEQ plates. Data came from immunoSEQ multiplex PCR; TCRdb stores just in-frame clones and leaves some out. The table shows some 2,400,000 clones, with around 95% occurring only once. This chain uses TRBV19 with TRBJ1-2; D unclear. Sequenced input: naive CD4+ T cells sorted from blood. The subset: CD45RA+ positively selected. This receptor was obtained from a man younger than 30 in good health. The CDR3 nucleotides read TGTGCCAGTAGGTCGAGTGGAGACTATGGCTACACCTTC. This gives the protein CASRSSGDYGYTF.